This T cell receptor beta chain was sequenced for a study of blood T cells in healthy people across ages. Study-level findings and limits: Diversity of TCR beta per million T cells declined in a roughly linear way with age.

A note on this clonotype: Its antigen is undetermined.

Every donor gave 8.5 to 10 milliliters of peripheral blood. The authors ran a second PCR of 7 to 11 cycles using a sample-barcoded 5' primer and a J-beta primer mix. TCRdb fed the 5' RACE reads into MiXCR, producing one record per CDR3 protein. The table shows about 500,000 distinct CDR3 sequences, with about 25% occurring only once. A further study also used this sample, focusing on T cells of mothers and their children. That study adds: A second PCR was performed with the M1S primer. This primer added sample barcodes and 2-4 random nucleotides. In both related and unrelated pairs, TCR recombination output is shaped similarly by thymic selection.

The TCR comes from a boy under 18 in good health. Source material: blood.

The CDR3 is CSARPGTSGAFDSYEQYF. CDR3 coding DNA: TGCAGTGCCCGACCCGGGACTAGCGGGGCATTTGACTCCTACGAGCAGTACTTC. V is TRBV20-1 and J is TRBJ2-7; 13 bases are shared with TRBD2. Trimming took 6 bases from V and 0 from J; bases not matched to a gene: 14. CDR1 and CDR2 from the germline V gene are DFQATT and SNEGSKA (reference sequence). The CDR3 runs to 18 residues.